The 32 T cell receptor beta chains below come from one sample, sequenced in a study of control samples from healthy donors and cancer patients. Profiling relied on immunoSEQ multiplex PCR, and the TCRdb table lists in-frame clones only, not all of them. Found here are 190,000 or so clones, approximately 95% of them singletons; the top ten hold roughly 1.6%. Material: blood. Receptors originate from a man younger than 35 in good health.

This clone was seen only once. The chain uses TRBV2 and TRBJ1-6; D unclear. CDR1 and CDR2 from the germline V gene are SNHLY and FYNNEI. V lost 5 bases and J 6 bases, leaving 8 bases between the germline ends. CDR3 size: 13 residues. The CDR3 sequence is CASSLDGNSPLHF. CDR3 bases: TGTGCCAGCAGTCTGGACGGTAATTCACCCCTCCACTTT.

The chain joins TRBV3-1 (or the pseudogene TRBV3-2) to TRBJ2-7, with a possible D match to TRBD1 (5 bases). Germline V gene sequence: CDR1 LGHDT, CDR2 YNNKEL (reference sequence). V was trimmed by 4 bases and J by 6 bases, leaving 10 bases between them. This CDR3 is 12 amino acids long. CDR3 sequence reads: CASSRTMGEQYF. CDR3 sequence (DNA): TGTGCCAGCAGCCGGACAATGGGCGAGCAGTACTTC.

In DNA, the CDR3 is TGTGCCAGCAGCGCCCACGGGGGCCGCAGAGGAAAACTGTTTTTT. Encoded protein: CASSAHGGRRGKLFF. The V gene is TRBV25-1, the J gene TRBJ1-4; perhaps TRBD1 as D (6 bases). CDR1 MGHDK and CDR2 SYGVNS come from the germline V gene. V was cut by 6 bases and J by 10 bases, with 21 bases left in between. This CDR3 is built from 15 residues. Filled out from reference TRBV25-1 and TRBJ1-4, the complete variable domain reads EADIYQTPRYLVIGTGKKITLECSQTMGHDKMYWYQQDPGMELHLIHYSYGVNSTEKGDLSSESTVSRIRTEHFPLTLESARPSHTSQYLCASSAHGGRRGKLFFGSGTQLSVL.

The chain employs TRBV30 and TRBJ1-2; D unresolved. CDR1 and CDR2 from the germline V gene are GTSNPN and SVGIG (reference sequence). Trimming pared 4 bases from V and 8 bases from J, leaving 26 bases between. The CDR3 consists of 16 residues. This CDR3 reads CAWKGGKLISLVGYTF. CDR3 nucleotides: TGTGCCTGGAAAGGTGGGAAACTAATCTCCTTGGTGGGCTACACCTTC.

The CDR3 is CASSPPARSQETQYF. CDR3 bases: TGTGCCAGCTCACCACCGGCCAGAAGCCAAGAGACCCAGTACTTC. The chain has TRBV18 and TRBJ2-5; no definite D call. Trimming left V 0 bases short and J 1 base short, with 9 bases between. CDR1 is KGHSH and CDR2 is LQKENI in the germline V gene. CDR3 length: 15 residues.

The CDR3 nucleotides are TGCGCCAGCAGCTTAGGAGCTACCGGTGGTGGAAACACCATATATTTT. Residues: CASSLGATGGGNTIYF. The chain recombines TRBV5-1 with TRBJ1-3; no definite D call. The CDR3 is made up of 16 amino acids. The germline V gene encodes CDR1 SGHRS and CDR2 YFSETQ. Trimming stripped 2 bases from V and 3 bases from J, with 15 bases between.

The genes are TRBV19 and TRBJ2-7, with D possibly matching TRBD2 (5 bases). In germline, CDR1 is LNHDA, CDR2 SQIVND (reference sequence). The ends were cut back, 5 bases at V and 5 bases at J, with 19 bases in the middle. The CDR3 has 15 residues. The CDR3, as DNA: TGTGCCAGTAGTTTTAACAGTGGCCCGGGAAACGAGCAGTACTTC. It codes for CASSFNSGPGNEQYF. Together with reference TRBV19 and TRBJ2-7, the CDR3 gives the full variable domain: DGGITQSPKYLFRKEGQNVTLSCEQNLNHDAMYWYRQDPGQGLRLIYYSQIVNDFQKGDIAEGYSVSREKKESFPLTVTSAQKNPTAFYLCASSFNSGPGNEQYFGPGTRLTVT.

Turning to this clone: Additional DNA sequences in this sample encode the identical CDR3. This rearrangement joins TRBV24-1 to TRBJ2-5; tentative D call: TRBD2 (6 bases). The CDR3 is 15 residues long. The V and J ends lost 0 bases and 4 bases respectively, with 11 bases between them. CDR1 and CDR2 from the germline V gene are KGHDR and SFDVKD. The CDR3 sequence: CATSDLRQGGETQYF. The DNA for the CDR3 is TGTGCCACCAGTGATTTGCGTCAGGGAGGAGAGACCCAGTACTTC.

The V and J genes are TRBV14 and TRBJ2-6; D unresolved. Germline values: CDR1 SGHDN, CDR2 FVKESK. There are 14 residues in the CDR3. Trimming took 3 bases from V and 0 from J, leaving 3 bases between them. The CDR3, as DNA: TGTGCCAGCAGCCAGCCCTCTGGGGCCAACGTCCTGACTTTC. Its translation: CASSQPSGANVLTF. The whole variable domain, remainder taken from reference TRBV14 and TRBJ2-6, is EAGVTQFPSHSVIEKGQTVTLRCDPISGHDNLYWYRRVMGKEIKFLLHFVKESKQDESGMPNNRFLAERTGGTYSTLKVQPAELEDSGVYFCASSQPSGANVLTFGAGSRLTVL.

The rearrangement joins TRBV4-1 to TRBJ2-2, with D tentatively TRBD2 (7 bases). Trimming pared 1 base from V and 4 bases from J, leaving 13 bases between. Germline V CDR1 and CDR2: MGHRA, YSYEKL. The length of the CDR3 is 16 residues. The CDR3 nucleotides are TGCGCCAGCAGCCAAGTCGGGGGGCAGGGCACCGGGGAGCTGTTTTTT. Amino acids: CASSQVGGQGTGELFF.

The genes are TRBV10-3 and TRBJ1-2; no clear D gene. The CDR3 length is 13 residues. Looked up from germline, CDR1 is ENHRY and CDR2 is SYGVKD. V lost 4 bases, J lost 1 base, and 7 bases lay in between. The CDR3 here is CAISVSDNYGYTF. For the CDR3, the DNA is TGTGCCATCAGTGTATCCGATAACTATGGCTACACCTTC.

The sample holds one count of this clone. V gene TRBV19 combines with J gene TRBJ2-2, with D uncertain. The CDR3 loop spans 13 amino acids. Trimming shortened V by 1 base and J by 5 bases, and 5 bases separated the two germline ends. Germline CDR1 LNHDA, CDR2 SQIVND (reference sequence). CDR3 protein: CASSIGGTGELFF. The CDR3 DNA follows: TGTGCCAGTAGTATAGGAGGAACCGGGGAGCTGTTTTTT.

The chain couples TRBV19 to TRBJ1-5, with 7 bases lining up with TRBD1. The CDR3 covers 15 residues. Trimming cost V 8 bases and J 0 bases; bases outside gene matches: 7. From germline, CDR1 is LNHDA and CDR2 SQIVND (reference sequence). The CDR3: CASRQGRNSNQPQHF. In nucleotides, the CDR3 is TGTGCCAGTCGACAGGGACGAAATAGCAATCAGCCCCAGCATTTT. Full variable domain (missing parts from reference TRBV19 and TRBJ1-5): DGGITQSPKYLFRKEGQNVTLSCEQNLNHDAMYWYRQDPGQGLRLIYYSQIVNDFQKGDIAEGYSVSREKKESFPLTVTSAQKNPTAFYLCASRQGRNSNQPQHFGDGTRLSIL.

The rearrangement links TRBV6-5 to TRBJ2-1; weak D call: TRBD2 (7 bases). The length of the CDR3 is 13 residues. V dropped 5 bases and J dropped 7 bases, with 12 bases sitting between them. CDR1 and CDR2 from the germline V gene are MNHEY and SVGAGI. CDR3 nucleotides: TGTGCCAGCAGTCGGGGGGCCCTGAATGAGCAGTTCTTC. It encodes CASSRGALNEQFF.

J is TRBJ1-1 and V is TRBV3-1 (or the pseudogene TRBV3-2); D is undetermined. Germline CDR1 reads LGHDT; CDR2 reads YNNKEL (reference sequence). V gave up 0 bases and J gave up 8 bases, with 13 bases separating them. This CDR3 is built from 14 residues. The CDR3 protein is CASSQETSTTEAFF. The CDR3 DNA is TGTGCCAGCAGCCAAGAAACTTCTACAACAGAAGCTTTCTTT.

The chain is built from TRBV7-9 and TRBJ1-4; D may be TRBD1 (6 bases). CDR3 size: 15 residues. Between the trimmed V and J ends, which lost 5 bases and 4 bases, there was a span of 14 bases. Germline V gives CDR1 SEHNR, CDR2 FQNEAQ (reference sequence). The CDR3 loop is CASSLSGGVNEKLFF. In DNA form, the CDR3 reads TGTGCCAGCAGCCTCTCGGGGGGCGTTAATGAAAAACTGTTTTTT.

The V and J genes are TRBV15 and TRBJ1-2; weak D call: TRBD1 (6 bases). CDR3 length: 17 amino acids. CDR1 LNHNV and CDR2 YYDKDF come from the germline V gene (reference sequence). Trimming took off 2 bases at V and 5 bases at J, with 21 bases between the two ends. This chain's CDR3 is CATSRRKGGAGVYGYTF. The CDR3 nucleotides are TGTGCCACCAGCAGAAGAAAGGGGGGGGCAGGGGTATATGGCTACACCTTC.

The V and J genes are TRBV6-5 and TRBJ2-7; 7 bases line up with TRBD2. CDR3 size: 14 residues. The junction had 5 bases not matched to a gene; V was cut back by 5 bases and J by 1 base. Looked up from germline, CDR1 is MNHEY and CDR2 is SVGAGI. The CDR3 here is CASSRSGLSYEQYF. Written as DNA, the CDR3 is TGTGCCAGCAGTCGTTCGGGACTATCCTACGAGCAGTACTTC.

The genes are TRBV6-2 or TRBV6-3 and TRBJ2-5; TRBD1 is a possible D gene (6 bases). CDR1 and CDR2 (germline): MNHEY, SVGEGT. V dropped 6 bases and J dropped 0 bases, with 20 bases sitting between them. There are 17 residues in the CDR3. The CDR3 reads CASSSPTNDRYQETQYF. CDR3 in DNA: TGTGCCAGCAGCTCCCCCACGAACGACAGGTACCAAGAGACCCAGTACTTC.

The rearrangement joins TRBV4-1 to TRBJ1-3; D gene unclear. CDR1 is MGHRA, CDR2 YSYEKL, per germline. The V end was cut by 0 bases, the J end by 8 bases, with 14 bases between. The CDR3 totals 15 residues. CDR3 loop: CASSQDPRGAYTIYF. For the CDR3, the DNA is TGCGCCAGCAGCCAAGATCCCCGGGGAGCTTACACCATATATTTT.

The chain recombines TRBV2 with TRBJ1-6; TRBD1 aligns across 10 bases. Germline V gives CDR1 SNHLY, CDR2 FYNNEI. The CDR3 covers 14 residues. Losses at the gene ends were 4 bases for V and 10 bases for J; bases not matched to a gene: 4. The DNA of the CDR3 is TGTGCCAGCAGTGGGACAGGGGGTCCCTCACCCCTCCACTTT. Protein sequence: CASSGTGGPSPLHF.

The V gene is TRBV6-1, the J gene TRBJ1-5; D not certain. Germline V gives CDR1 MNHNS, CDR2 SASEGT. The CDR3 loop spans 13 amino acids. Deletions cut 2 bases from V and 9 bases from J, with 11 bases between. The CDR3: CASSERRLLPQHF. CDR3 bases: TGTGCCAGCAGTGAACGGCGGCTTTTGCCCCAGCATTTT.

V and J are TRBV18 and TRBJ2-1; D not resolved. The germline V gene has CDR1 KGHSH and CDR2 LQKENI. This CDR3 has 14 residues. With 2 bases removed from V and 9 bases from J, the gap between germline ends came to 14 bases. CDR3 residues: CASSPVDAIGEQFF. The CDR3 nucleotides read TGTGCCAGCTCACCAGTTGACGCAATAGGTGAGCAGTTCTTC.

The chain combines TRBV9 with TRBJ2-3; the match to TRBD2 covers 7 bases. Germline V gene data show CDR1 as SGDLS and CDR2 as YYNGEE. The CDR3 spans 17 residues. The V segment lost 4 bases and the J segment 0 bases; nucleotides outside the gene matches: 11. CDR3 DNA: TGTGCCAGCAGCCCCCTGTGGGGCGGGGGAAGCACAGATACGCAGTATTTT. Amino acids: CASSPLWGGGSTDTQYF.

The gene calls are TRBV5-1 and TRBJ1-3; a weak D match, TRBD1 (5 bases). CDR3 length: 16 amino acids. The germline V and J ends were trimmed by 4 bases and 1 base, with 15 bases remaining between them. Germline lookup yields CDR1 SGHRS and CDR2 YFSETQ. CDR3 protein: CASSLKIGGSGNTIYF. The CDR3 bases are TGCGCCAGCAGCCTTAAAATTGGGGGGTCTGGAAACACCATATATTTT. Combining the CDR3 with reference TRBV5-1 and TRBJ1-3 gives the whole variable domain KAGVTQTPRYLIKTRGQQVTLSCSPISGHRSVSWYQQTPGQGLQFLFEYFSETQRNKGNFPGRFSGRQFSNSRSEMNVSTLELGDSALYLCASSLKIGGSGNTIYFGEGSWLTVV.

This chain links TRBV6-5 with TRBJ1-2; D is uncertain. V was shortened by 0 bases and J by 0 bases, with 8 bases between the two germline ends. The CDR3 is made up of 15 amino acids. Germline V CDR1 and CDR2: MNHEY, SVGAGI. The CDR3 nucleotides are TGTGCCAGCAGTTACTCAAGGACCACTAACTATGGCTACACCTTC. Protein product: CASSYSRTTNYGYTF.

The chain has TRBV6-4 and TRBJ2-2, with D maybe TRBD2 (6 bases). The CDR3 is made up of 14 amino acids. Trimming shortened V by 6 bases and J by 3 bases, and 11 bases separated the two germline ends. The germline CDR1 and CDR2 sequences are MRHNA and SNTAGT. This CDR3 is CASRTGVYTGELFF. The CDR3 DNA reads TGTGCCAGCAGAACGGGGGTGTACACCGGGGAGCTGTTTTTT.

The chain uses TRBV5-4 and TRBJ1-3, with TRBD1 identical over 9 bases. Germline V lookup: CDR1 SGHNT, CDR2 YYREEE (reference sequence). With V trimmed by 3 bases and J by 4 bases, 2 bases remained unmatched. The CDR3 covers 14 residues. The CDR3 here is CASSSQGAGNTIYF. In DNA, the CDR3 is TGTGCCAGCAGCTCACAGGGGGCCGGAAACACCATATATTTT.

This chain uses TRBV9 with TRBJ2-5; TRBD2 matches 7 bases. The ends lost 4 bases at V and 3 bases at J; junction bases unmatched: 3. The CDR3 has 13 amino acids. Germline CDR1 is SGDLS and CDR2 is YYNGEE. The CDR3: CASSLRGEETQYF. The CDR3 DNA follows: TGTGCCAGCAGCCTTCGGGGGGAAGAGACCCAGTACTTC.

This CDR3 reads CASSEEPEGNTIYF. The CDR3 coding sequence is TGTGCCAGCAGTGAAGAACCAGAGGGAAACACCATATATTTT. V usage is TRBV6-1 and J usage is TRBJ1-3; no definite D call. V was clipped by 1 base and J by 4 bases, with 8 bases between them. Germline values: CDR1 MNHNS, CDR2 SASEGT. The CDR3 loop spans 14 amino acids.

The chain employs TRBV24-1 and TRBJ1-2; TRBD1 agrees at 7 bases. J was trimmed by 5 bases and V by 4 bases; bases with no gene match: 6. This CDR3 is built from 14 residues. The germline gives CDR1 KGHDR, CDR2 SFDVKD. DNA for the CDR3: TGTGCCACCAGTGAGACAGGGAGAGGGTATGGCTACACCTTC. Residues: CATSETGRGYGYTF.

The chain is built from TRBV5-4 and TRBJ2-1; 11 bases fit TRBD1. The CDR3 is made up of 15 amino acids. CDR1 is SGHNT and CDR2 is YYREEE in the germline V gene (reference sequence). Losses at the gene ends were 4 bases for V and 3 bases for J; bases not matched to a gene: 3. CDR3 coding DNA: TGTGCCAGCAGCGGGGGACAGGGGGGCTACAATGAGCAGTTCTTC. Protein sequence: CASSGGQGGYNEQFF.